A single sample is the source of the 14 T cell receptor beta chains below, sequenced in a study of T cells in Graves' hyperthyroidism and ophthalmopathy (dated 2019 in TCRdb). Libraries were made using multiplex PCR. TCRdb shows the sequencer as Illumina HiSeq 2000. TCR beta CDR3 regions were amplified from RNA transcripts. For the first round of RT-PCR on the TCR CDR3, the HTBI primer set was used together with the Qiagen OneStep RT-PCR kit. TCRdb applied fastp at Q25 and MiXCR to the public reads, then kept only in-frame beta chains. Identical CDR3 protein sequences are pooled into one entry, listed with their most common genes and DNA. This sample lists hundreds of thousands of distinct CDR3 sequences; 14% to 15% were detected once. Of the sample, 3.5% to 4.5% is held by the ten largest clones. The specimen sequenced was blood. These receptors originate from a woman aged 35 to 49 with Graves' ophthalmopathy.

This clonotype appeared many times. This chain links TRBV6-1 with TRBJ1-5, with D possibly matching TRBD1 (5 bases). V lost 2 bases to trimming and J lost 3 bases, with 8 bases between them. The CDR3 covers 14 residues. CDR1 and CDR2 from the germline V gene are MNHNS and SASEGT. The CDR3 loop is CASSESGHNQPQHF. The CDR3 nucleotides read TGTGCCAGCAGTGAATCAGGGCACAATCAGCCCCAGCATTTT.

This clonotype was counted many times. The rearrangement links TRBV11-2 to TRBJ2-7; 8 bases agree with TRBD1. CDR1 and CDR2 from the germline V gene are SGHAT and FQNNGV. The CDR3 is 16 residues long. The V gene end was trimmed by 0 bases and the J gene end by 4 bases; junction bases not matched to a gene: 8. The CDR3 spells CASSLDPGQGWYEQYF. The CDR3 nucleotides are TGTGCCAGCAGCTTAGACCCCGGACAGGGTTGGTACGAGCAGTACTTC. The full variable domain, completed using reference TRBV11-2 and TRBJ2-7, is EAGVAQSPRYKIIEKRQSVAFWCNPISGHATLYWYQQILGQGPKLLIQFQNNGVVDDSQLPKDRFSAERLKGVDSTLKIQPAKLEDSAVYLCASSLDPGQGWYEQYFGPGTRLTVT.

This clonotype was observed many times. This rearrangement joins TRBV19 to TRBJ2-7, with D possibly TRBD1 on 6 matching bases. This CDR3 comprises 15 residues. Germline CDR1 is LNHDA and CDR2 is SQIVND (reference sequence). Trimming left V 4 bases short and J 0 bases short, with 13 bases between. The CDR3 protein is CASSRNRASSYEQYF. The DNA for the CDR3 is TGTGCCAGTAGTAGGAACAGGGCGAGCTCCTACGAGCAGTACTTC.

Many counts were recorded for this clonotype. This chain links TRBV28 with TRBJ1-1, with a tentative D call TRBD1 (5 bases). Trimming left V 6 bases short and J 5 bases short, with 16 bases between. CDR3 length: 14 residues. From germline, CDR1 is MDHEN and CDR2 SYDVKM. The DNA for the CDR3 is TGTGCCAGCAGAGTGGCAGGGTTGGCGACTGAAGCTTTCTTT. It yields the protein CASRVAGLATEAFF.

This clonotype was seen repeatedly, ten times or more. V usage is TRBV30 and J usage is TRBJ1-6; 7 bases align to TRBD1. The CDR3 is 13 residues long. The germline V gene encodes CDR1 GTSNPN and CDR2 SVGIG (reference sequence). Trimming at V came to 8 bases and at J to 2 bases, leaving 3 bases not matched to a gene. In nucleotides, the CDR3 is TGTGCCGGCGGGACAGCCTATAATTCACCCCTCCACTTT. It specifies CAGGTAYNSPLHF.

In this sample, this clonotype turned up many times. The chain has TRBV6-5 and TRBJ2-7, with 7 bases lining up with TRBD1. The CDR3 has 14 residues. The trim removed 7 bases at V and 2 bases at J, leaving 8 bases unmatched. Looked up from germline, CDR1 is MNHEY and CDR2 is SVGAGI. CDR3 sequence: CASTPAQGTYEQYF. CDR3 bases: TGTGCCAGCACACCCGCACAGGGGACCTACGAGCAGTACTTC.

This clonotype was seen repeatedly, ten times or more. The V gene is TRBV7-8, the J gene TRBJ1-1; 11 nucleotides agree with TRBD1. The trim removed 5 bases at V and 5 bases at J, leaving 7 bases unmatched. Germline V CDR1 and CDR2: SGHVS, FQNEAQ. The CDR3 length is 15 residues. For the CDR3, the DNA is TGTGCCAGCAGCCTATTGGGACAGGGGGTAACTGAAGCTTTCTTT. Protein: CASSLLGQGVTEAFF. Filled out from reference TRBV7-8 and TRBJ1-1, the complete variable domain reads GAGVSQSPRYKVAKRGQDVALRCDPISGHVSLFWYQQALGQGPEFLTYFQNEAQLDKSGLPSDRFFAERPEGSVSTLKIQRTQQEDSAVYLCASSLLGQGVTEAFFGQGTRLTVV.

In its sample, this clonotype was seen many times. This chain joins TRBV6-1 and TRBJ2-3; 11 nucleotides agree with TRBD2. The CDR3 contains 15 residues. Germline CDR1 is MNHNS and CDR2 is SASEGT. Germline trimming cut 8 bases from V and 9 bases from J; bases unmatched to any gene: 13. CDR3 nucleotide sequence: TGTGCCAGCGATTCCCGGCTAGCGGGAGGAGGAACGCAGTATTTT. Translating it yields CASDSRLAGGGTQYF.

This clonotype was seen repeatedly, ten times or more. This chain uses TRBV20-1 with TRBJ2-7; TRBD2 matches 8 bases. The CDR3 length is 14 residues. CDR1 is DFQATT, CDR2 SNEGSKA, per germline (reference sequence). V shed 5 bases and J 4 bases; nucleotides not matched to a gene: 10. The CDR3 region is CSAYGLASGYEQYF. In DNA, the CDR3 is TGCAGTGCTTATGGGTTGGCTAGCGGGTACGAGCAGTACTTC.

This clonotype was observed a handful of times. The chain couples TRBV6-1 to TRBJ2-5, with D possibly called TRBD1 or TRBD2 (5 bases each). The V gene lost 3 bases and the J gene lost 4 bases, with 12 bases spanning the gap. The CDR3 is made up of 14 amino acids. Germline CDR1 MNHNS, CDR2 SASEGT. This chain's CDR3 is CASSDPGLGETQYF. The DNA of the CDR3 is TGTGCCAGCAGTGATCCGGGGCTCGGAGAGACCCAGTACTTC.

This clonotype was recorded many times. This rearrangement joins TRBV6-2 or TRBV6-3 to TRBJ2-3, with D possibly matching TRBD2 (6 bases). Germline CDR1 and CDR2: MNHEY and SVGEGT. This CDR3 comprises 17 residues. V was cut by 2 bases and J by 1 base, with 16 bases left in between. The CDR3 is CASSYRGIGSGTDTQYF. CDR3 in DNA: TGTGCCAGCAGTTACCGCGGGATAGGAAGCGGCACAGATACGCAGTATTTT.

In its sample, this clonotype was seen many times. The chain recombines TRBV6-2 or TRBV6-3 with TRBJ2-2; TRBD1 aligns across 10 bases. With 0 bases clipped from V and 6 bases from J, the junction kept 7 bases outside the gene matches. The CDR3 is made up of 17 amino acids. Germline V CDR1 and CDR2: MNHEY, SVGEGT. CDR3 sequence (DNA): TGTGCCAGCAGTTACTCGCCTGACAGGGGGCAGGCCGGGGAGCTGTTTTTT. It translates to CASSYSPDRGQAGELFF.

In this sample, this clonotype turned up many times. The gene calls are TRBV6-1 and TRBJ2-7; perhaps TRBD2 as D (5 bases). Germline CDR1 and CDR2: MNHNS and SASEGT. V was pared by 0 bases and J by 3 bases, with 18 bases between. There are 17 residues in the CDR3. CDR3 nucleotides: TGTGCCAGCAGTGAAGCGGGTCTTTTAGCGCTCTTCTACGAGCAGTACTTC. It codes for CASSEAGLLALFYEQYF.

This clonotype appeared many times. This chain joins TRBV6-1 and TRBJ2-7, with 8 bases lining up with TRBD1. V dropped 2 bases and J dropped 0; count of bases not matched to a gene: 12. The germline V gene has CDR1 MNHNS and CDR2 SASEGT. The CDR3 extends over 18 amino acids. Here the CDR3 reads CASSEYFGDRSYSYEQYF. For the CDR3, the DNA is TGTGCCAGCAGTGAATACTTTGGGGACAGGAGTTACTCCTACGAGCAGTACTTC.